This T cell receptor (beta chain) is drawn from a study of T cell responses to AZD1222 COVID-19 vaccine. About this clone: Its antigen is unidentified.

This CDR3 is built from 15 residues. The germline CDR1 and CDR2 sequences are SGHRS and YFSETQ. V was trimmed by 0 bases and J by 6 bases, leaving 12 bases between them. Some clones are missing from TCRdb's copy, which holds only in-frame ones; the method was immunoSEQ multiplex PCR. The table has roughly 180,000 clones, around 93% seen once; the top ten hold under 1.1%. General study findings and limits: Sampling that yielded the repertoires occurred only after the peak T cell response. Rises in breadth and depth of Spike-specific TCRs came after two AZD1222 doses.

The sample was peripheral blood, taken 28 days after the second dose of the MenACWY control vaccine. The chain uses TRBV5-1 and TRBJ2-2, with D perhaps being TRBD1 or TRBD2 (5 bases each). This receptor was taken from an adult who received the MenACWY meningococcal vaccine as a control. CDR3 protein: CASSLAKGEPGELFF. Written as DNA, the CDR3 is TGCGCCAGCAGCTTGGCCAAAGGGGAGCCCGGGGAGCTGTTTTTT. Together with reference TRBV5-1 and TRBJ2-2, the CDR3 gives the full variable domain: KAGVTQTPRYLIKTRGQQVTLSCSPISGHRSVSWYQQTPGQGLQFLFEYFSETQRNKGNFPGRFSGRQFSNSRSEMNVSTLELGDSALYLCASSLAKGEPGELFFGEGSRLTVL.